What follows describes a single T cell receptor beta chain. This clone has just a few counts. Its binding antigen is unknown. Base qualities were left out, and no much larger clone turns up one base away. The data stem from a study of blood T cell repertoires in COVID-19 (dated by TCRdb to the early 2020s). About the investigation overall: The collaborator samples originated in the United States, Italy and Spain and spanned the acute and convalescent phases of COVID-19. A freely available public database, intended as a resource for researchers studying the immune response to SARS-CoV-2, is where the repertoires were released. The samples were drawn from the first 160 participants of the ongoing ImmuneRACE study and from over a thousand subjects provided by 6 global collaborators. Subjects who had been exposed to COVID-19, were actively infected with it, or had recovered from it provided the deeply sampled blood TCRbeta repertoires that made up the dataset. The sample metadata nearly always contained a de-identified subject ID, COVID-19 status, age in years and sex. The material from the prospective study consisted of cDNA or gDNA derived from T cells, B-cell-depleted T cells, or PBMCs. Where available, HLA class I and class II types were taken from metadata supplied by the sample provider and were not determined by assay-based typing.

The research as a whole found: The amount of clinical and demographic metadata varied by source and participant and was provided uncurated.

TCRbeta CDR3 regions were amplified from genomic DNA using the immunoSEQ Assay, a bias-controlled multiplex PCR. In the paper's pipeline: The number of nucleated cells in each sample was estimated from the amplification of reference gene primers within the assay. Sequence reads were collapsed and filtered to measure the absolute abundance of every unique TCRbeta CDR3 rearrangement. For each sample, productive Simpson clonality was calculated as the square root of Simpson's diversity index across productive rearrangements. TCRdb re-hosts the immuneACCESS table, in-frame sequences only. Its copies lack some clones; in the studies checked, an unresolved V gene accounts for under half of them, and the cause for the rest is not known. V, J and clone size reflect that table, while D and trimming were determined from the DNA. The sample table shows some 120,000 clones, and around four fifths are seen once. Approximately 2.3% of the sample belongs to the ten largest clones.

Measured from the cysteine to the phenylalanine, the CDR3 is 13 residues long. Just CDR3 DNA is preserved here, 39 bases in frame from base 1. From a lookup of the germline V gene (reference sequence), CDR1 and CDR2 are LGHDT and YNNKEL. Trimming takes 6 bases from V and 2 bases from J, and the germline ends sit 8 bases apart. Whole blood was collected in K2EDTA tubes by collaborating institutions according to the institutions' own protocols. For TCRbeta analysis, collaborator samples were shipped as frozen whole blood, as isolated PBMCs, or as DNA extracted from either sample type. This sequence uses TRBV3-1 (or the pseudogene TRBV3-2) and TRBJ1-5, with a tentative D gene TRBD1 over 6 matching bases. This TCR was recovered from a man in his thirties or forties with acute or convalescent COVID-19. The sequencing input was peripheral blood. The DNA sequence is given as TGTGCCAGCAGTCAGGGGCGCAATCAGCCCCAGCATTTT. Translated, it gives CASSQGRNQPQHF.